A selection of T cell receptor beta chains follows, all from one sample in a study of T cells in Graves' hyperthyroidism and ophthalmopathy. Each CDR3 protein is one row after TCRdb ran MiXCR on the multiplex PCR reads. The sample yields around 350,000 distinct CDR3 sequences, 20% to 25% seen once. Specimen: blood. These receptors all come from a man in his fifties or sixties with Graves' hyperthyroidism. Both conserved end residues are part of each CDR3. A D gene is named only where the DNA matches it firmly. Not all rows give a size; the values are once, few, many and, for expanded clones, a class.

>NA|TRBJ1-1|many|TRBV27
TGTGCCAGCAGTTTAGATATGGCAGGGTTGAACACTGAAGCTTTCTTT
CASSLDMAGLNTEAFF
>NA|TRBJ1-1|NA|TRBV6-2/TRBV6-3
TGTGCCAGTTTCGACCGGAAGTCTGAAGCTTTCTTT
CASFDRKSEAFF
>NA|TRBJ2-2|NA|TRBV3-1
TGTGCCAGCAGTTCCACAGGGACCGGGGAGCTGTTTTTT
CASSSTGTGELFF
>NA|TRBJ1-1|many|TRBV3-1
TGTGCCAGCAGCCCCACCCTTATGAACACTGAAGCTTTCTTT
CASSPTLMNTEAFF
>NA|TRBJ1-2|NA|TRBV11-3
TGTGCCAGCAGCCCGGGCCGCCCCTATGGCTACACCTTC
CASSPGRPYGYTF
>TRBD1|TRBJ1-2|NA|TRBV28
TGTGCCAGCAGTGCCGGGACAGGGGGCGCGTACTATGGCTACACCTTC
CASSAGTGGAYYGYTF
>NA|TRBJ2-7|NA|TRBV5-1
TGCGCCAGCAGCCGAGGATGGGGGTCTAGCTCCTACGAGCAGTACTTC
CASSRGWGSSSYEQYF
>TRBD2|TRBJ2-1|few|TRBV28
TGTGCCAGCAGTTCCACCCTAGGACTAGCGGGAGGAAGGGAGCAGTTCTTC
CASSSTLGLAGGREQFF
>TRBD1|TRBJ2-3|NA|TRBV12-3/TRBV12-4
TGTGCCAGCAGGGAGACAGGGGGGGATCCAGATACGCAGTATTTT
CASRETGGDPDTQYF
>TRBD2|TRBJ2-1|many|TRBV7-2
TGTGCCAGCAGCTTAGCCGGGACTAGCTACAATGAGCAGTTCTTC
CASSLAGTSYNEQFF
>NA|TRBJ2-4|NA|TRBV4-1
TGCGCCAGCAGCCAAGTGGTAGGGGCAGATTGGTACTTC
CASSQVVGADWYF
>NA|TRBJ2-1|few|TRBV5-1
TGCGCCAGCGCACTAGAGCTCTACAATGAGCAGTTCTTC
CASALELYNEQFF
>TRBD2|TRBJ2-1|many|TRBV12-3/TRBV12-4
TGTGCCAGCAGTTTACCCGGGACTAGCTCTGATGAGCAGTTCTTC
CASSLPGTSSDEQFF
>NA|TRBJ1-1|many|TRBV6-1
TGTGCCAGCAGTGTTGGGGGGGAGGATGAAGCTTTCTTT
CASSVGGEDEAFF
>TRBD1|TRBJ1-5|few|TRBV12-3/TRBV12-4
TGTGCCAGCCGTTCGACAGGGCGACCGAATCAGCCCCAGCATTTT
CASRSTGRPNQPQHF
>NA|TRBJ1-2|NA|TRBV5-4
TGTGCCAGCAGGGCAGGGACCCTGAGCTACACCTTC
CASRAGTLSYTF
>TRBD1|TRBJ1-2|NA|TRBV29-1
TGCAGCCTTGTGCAAGGGGGCGATGGCTACACCTTC
CSLVQGGDGYTF
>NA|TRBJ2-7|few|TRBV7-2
TGTGCCAGCAGCTTAGGCGTCAACTACTACGAGCAGTACTTC
CASSLGVNYYEQYF
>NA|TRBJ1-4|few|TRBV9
TGTGCCAGCAGCCTCACAGGGATTAACGTCGGGACTAATGAAAAACTGTTTTTT
CASSLTGINVGTNEKLFF
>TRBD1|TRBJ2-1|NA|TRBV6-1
TGTGCCAGCAGTGATCGGTCGACAGGGAATGAGCAGTTCTTC
CASSDRSTGNEQFF
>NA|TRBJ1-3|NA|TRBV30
TGTGCCTGGAGTGTACTGGCAACCTCTGGAAACACCATATATTTT
CAWSVLATSGNTIYF
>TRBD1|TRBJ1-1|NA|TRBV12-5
TGTGCTAGTGGCAGGGACAGGAAGGGGACTGAAGCTTTCTTT
CASGRDRKGTEAFF
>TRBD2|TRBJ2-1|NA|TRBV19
TGTGCCAGTAGTGCAACTAGCGGGAGGGCAAGCTACAATGAGCAGTTCTTC
CASSATSGRASYNEQFF
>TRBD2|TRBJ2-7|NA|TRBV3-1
TGTGCCAGCAGCCAAGAGGAAGTAGCGGGAGGATACGAGCAGTACTTC
CASSQEEVAGGYEQYF
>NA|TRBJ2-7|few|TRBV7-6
TGTGCCAGCAGCTTAGGTTCGGCGCCGAGCTCCTACGAGCAGTACTTC
CASSLGSAPSSYEQYF
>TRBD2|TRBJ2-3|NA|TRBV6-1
TGTGCCAGCAGAATAACTAGCGGGAGGGAGAGGTTGGCAGATACGCAGTATTTT
CASRITSGRERLADTQYF
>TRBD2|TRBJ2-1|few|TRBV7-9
TGTGCCAGCAGCGTAGTACTAGCGGGAGTAAATGAGCAGTTCTTC
CASSVVLAGVNEQFF
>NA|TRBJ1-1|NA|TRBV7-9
TGTGCCAGCAGCTCCCTGGGGTTAGTACGAGCTTTCTTT
CASSSLGLVRAFF
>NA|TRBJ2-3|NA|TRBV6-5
TGTGCCAGCAGTTACTTCGGTGATACGCAGTATTTT
CASSYFGDTQYF
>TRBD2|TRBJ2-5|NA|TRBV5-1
TGCGCCAGCAGCCGGCCGGGAGGGGGGGGCCAAGAGACCCAGTACTTC
CASSRPGGGGQETQYF
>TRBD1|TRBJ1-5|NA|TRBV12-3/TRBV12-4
TGTGCCAGCAGTTTGGGCGGACAGGGGAGTTGGCAGCCCCAGCATTTT
CASSLGGQGSWQPQHF
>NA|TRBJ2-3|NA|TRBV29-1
TGCAGCGTTGAAAGGGGAGATGGAGGAGATACGCAGTATTTT
CSVERGDGGDTQYF
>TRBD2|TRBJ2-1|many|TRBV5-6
TGTGCCAGCAGCTTAGTTAGCGGGAATGAGCAGTTCTTC
CASSLVSGNEQFF
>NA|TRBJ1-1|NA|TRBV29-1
TGCAGCGGAGGGAACAACACTGAAGCTTTCTTT
CSGGNNTEAFF
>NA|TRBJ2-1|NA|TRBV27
TGTGCCAGCAGTTTAGTCCCCCCCCTTGACTACTCCTACAATGAGCAGTTCTTC
CASSLVPPLDYSYNEQFF
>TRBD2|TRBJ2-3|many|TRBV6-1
TGTGCCAGCAGTGAACGGACTAGCGGGAGGGTAACAGATACGCAGTATTTT
CASSERTSGRVTDTQYF
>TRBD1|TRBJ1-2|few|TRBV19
TGTGCCAGTAGTCCGACCGGGACAGTCTATAAGTCTGGCTACACCTTC
CASSPTGTVYKSGYTF
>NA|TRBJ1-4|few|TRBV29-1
TGCAGCGTTACAGGGATTAGCCCTGGGGAAAAACTGTTTTTT
CSVTGISPGEKLFF
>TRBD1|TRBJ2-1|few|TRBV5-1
TGCGCCAGTAGACGGGACAGGAGTTCCAATGAGCAGTTCTTC
CASRRDRSSNEQFF
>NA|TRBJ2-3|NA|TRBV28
TGTGCCAGCAGTTTAGCCGAGGGGAGCACAGATACGCAGTATTTT
CASSLAEGSTDTQYF
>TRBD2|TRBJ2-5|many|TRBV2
TGTGCCAGCACCCGCGGGACTAGACAAGAGACCCAGTACTTC
CASTRGTRQETQYF
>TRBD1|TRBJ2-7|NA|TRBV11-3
TGTGCCAGTAAACTCCGGGACAGTCTCTCCTACGAGCAGTACTTC
CASKLRDSLSYEQYF
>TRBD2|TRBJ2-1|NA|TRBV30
TGTGCCTGGAGTCTCGGGACTAGCGTCTACAATGAGCAGTTCTTC
CAWSLGTSVYNEQFF
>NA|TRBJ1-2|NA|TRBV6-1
TGTGCCAGTAAGGCAACCTCGGGGGGGAAAGGCTACACCTTC
CASKATSGGKGYTF
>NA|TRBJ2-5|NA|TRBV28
TGTGCCAGCAGTCCTTCTAGGAGGGGCCAAGAGACCCAGTACTTC
CASSPSRRGQETQYF